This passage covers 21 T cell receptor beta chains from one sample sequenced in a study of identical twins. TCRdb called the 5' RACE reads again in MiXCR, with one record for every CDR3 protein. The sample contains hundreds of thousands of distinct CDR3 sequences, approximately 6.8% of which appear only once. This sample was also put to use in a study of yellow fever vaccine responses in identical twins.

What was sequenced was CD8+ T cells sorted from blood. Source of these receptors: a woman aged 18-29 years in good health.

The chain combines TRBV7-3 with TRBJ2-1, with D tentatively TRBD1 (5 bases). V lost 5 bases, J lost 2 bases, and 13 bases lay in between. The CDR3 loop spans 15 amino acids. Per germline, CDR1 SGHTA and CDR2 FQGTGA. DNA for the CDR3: TGTGCCAGCAGCCCGGACACCTCGACCTACAATGAGCAGTTCTTC. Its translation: CASSPDTSTYNEQFF.

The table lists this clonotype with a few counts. The CDR3 DNA is TGTGCCACCAGCGGTATCGATGCGGGGGGGAACACCGGGGAGCTGTTTTTT. This sequence encodes CATSGIDAGGNTGELFF. The chain combines TRBV15 with TRBJ2-2; 8 positions match TRBD2. The trim removed 5 bases at V and 1 base at J, leaving 9 bases unmatched. The CDR3 totals 17 residues. Germline V gene data show CDR1 as LNHNV and CDR2 as YYDKDF (reference sequence).

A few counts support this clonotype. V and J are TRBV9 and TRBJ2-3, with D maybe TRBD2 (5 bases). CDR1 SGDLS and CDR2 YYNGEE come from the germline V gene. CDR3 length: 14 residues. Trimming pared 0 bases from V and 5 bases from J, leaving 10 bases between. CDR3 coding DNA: TGTGCCAGCAGCGTAGGTAGCGTGAAAGATACGCAGTATTTT. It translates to CASSVGSVKDTQYF.

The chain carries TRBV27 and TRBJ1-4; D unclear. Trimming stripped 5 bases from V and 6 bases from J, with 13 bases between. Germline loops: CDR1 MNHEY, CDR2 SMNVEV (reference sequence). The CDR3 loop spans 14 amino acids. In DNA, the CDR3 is TGTGCCAGCAGTAAACAGAGAAGGGATGAAAAACTGTTTTTT. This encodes CASSKQRRDEKLFF. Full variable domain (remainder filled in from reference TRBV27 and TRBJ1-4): EAQVTQNPRYLITVTGKKLTVTCSQNMNHEYMSWYRQDPGLGLRQIYYSMNVEVTDKGDVPEGYKVSRKEKRNFPLILESPSPNQTSLYFCASSKQRRDEKLFFGSGTQLSVL.

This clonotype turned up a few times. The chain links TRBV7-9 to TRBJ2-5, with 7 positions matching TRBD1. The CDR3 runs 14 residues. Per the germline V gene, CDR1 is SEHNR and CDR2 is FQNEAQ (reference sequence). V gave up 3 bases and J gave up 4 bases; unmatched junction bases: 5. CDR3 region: CASSFPGGRETQYF. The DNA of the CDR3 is TGTGCCAGCAGCTTCCCAGGGGGAAGAGAGACCCAGTACTTC.

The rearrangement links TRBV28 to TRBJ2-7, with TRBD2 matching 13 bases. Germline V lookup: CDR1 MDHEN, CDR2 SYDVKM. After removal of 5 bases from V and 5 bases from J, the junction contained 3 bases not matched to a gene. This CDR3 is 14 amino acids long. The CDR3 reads CASSPGTSGNEQYF. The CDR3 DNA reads TGTGCCAGCAGTCCCGGGACTAGCGGGAACGAGCAGTACTTC.

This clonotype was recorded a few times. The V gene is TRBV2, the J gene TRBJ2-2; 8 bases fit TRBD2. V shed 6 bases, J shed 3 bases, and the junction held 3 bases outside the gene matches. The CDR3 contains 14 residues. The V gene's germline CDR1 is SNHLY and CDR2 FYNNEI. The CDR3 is CASRAGGYTGELFF. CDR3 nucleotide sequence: TGTGCCAGCAGGGCGGGGGGATACACCGGGGAGCTGTTTTTT.

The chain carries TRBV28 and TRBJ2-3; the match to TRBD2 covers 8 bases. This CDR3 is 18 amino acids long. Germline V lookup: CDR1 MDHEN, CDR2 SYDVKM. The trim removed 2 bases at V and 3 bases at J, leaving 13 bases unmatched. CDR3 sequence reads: CASSLEPGGYLGTDTQYF. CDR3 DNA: TGTGCCAGCAGTTTAGAACCGGGAGGGTACCTAGGGACAGATACGCAGTATTTT.

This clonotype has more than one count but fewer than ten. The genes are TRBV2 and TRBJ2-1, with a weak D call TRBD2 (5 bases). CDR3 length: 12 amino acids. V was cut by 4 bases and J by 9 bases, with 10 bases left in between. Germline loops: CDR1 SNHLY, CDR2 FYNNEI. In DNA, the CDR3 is TGTGCCAGCAGTGTAACTAGGGCTGAGCAGTTCTTC. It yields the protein CASSVTRAEQFF.

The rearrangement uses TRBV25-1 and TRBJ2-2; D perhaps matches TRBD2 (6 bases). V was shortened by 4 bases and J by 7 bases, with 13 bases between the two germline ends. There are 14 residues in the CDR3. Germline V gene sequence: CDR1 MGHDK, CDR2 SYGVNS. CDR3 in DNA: TGTGCCAGCAGTGTTAGCGCCGGGAGCGGGGAGCTGTTTTTT. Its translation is CASSVSAGSGELFF.

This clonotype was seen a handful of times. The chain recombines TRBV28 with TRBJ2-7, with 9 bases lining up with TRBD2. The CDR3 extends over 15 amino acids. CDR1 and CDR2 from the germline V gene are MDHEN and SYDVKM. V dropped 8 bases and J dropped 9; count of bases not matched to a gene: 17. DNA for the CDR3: TGTGCCAGCGAAGCCTCCGGGACTAGCATCCGTACGCAGTACTTC. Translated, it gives CASEASGTSIRTQYF.

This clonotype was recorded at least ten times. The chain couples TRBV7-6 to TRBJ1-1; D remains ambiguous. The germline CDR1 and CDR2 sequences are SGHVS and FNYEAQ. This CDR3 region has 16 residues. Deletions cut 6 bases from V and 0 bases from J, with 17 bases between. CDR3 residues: CASSSAGRPVNTEAFF. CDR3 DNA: TGTGCCAGCAGTTCCGCGGGTAGACCCGTGAACACTGAAGCTTTCTTT. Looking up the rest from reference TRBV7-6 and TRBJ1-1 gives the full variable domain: GAGVSQSPRYKVTKRGQDVALRCDPISGHVSLYWYRQALGQGPEFLTYFNYEAQQDKSGLPNDRFSAERPEGSISTLTIQRTEQRDSAMYRCASSSAGRPVNTEAFFGQGTRLTVV.

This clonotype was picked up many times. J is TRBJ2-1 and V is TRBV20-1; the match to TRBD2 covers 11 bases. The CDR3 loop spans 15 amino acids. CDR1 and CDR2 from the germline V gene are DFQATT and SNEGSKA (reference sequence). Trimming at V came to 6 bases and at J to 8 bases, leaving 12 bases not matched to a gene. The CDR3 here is CSATPTSGRRDEQFF. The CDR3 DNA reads TGCAGTGCCACACCTACTAGCGGGAGAAGGGATGAGCAGTTCTTC.

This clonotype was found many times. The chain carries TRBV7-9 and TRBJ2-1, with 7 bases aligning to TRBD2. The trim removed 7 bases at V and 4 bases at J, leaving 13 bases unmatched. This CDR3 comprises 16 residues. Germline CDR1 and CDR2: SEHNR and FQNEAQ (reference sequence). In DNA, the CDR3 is TGTGCCAGCACCCCCCCGGGGGGAGCGAAATACAATGAGCAGTTCTTC. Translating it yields CASTPPGGAKYNEQFF.

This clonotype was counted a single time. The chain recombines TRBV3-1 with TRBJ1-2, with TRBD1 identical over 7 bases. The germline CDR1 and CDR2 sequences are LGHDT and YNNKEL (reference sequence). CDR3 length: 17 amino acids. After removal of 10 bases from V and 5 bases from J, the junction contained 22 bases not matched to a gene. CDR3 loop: CATTQELIQGEEYGYTF. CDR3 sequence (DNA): TGTGCCACCACCCAAGAACTAATCCAGGGGGAGGAATATGGCTACACCTTC. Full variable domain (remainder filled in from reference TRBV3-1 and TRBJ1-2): DTAVSQTPKYLVTQMGNDKSIKCEQNLGHDTMYWYKQDSKKFLKIMFSYNNKELIINETVPNRFSPKSPDKAHLNLHINSLELGDSAVYFCATTQELIQGEEYGYTFGSGTRLTVV.

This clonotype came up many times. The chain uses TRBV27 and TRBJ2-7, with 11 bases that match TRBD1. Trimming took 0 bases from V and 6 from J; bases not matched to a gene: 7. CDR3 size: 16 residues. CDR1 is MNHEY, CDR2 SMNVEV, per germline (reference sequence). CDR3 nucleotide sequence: TGTGCCAGCAGTTTATCGGGGACAGGGGGTTTCGCCGAGCAGTACTTC. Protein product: CASSLSGTGGFAEQYF.

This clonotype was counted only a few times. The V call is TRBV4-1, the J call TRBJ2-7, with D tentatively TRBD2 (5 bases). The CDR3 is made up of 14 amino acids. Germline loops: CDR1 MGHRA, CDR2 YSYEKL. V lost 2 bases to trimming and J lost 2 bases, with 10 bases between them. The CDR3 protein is CASSQLLGPYEQYV. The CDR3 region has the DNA TGCGCCAGCAGCCAACTACTAGGACCCTACGAGCAGTACGTC.

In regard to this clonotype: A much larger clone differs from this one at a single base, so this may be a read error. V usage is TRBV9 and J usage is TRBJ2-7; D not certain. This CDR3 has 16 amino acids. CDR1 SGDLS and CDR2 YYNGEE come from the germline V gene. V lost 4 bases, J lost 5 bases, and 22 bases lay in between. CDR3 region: CASSLVALPNPNEQYF. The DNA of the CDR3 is TGTGCCAGCAGCCTAGTGGCTTTACCTAACCCGAACGAGCAGTACTTC.

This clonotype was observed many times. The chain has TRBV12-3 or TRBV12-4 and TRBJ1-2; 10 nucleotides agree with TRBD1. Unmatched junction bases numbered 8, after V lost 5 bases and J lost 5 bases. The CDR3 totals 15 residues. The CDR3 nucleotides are TGTGCCAGCAGTCCCACGACAGGGGGCCGGTATGGCTACACCTTC. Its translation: CASSPTTGGRYGYTF.

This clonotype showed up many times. CDR3 amino acids: CSARDLRGDTGELFF. DNA of the CDR3: TGCAGTGCTAGAGATCTGCGGGGGGACACCGGGGAGCTGTTTTTT. The chain recombines TRBV20-1 with TRBJ2-2, with 8 bases fitting TRBD2. This CDR3 region has 15 residues. Germline V gene data show CDR1 as DFQATT and CDR2 as SNEGSKA (reference sequence). With 0 bases clipped from V and 3 bases from J, the junction kept 3 bases outside the gene matches.

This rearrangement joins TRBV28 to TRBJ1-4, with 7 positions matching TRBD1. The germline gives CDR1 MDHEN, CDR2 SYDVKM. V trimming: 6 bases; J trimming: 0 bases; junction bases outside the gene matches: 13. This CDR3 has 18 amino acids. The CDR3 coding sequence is TGTGCCAGCAGATTACTGGACAGGTCCTCTACAACTAATGAAAAACTGTTTTTT. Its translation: CASRLLDRSSTTNEKLFF.